Listed below are T cell receptor beta chains from one sample, sequenced in a study of blood T cells in healthy people across ages. TCRdb itself ran the 5' RACE reads through MiXCR, one entry per CDR3 protein. This table has some 1.8 million distinct CDR3 sequences, approximately 40% appearing once. The sequencing input was blood. The receptor source for this set is a human donor in good health. CDR3s leave out the opening cysteine and the closing phenylalanine or tryptophan. The D gene is left open where the match is weak. Clone size appears in some rows only: once, few, many, or a class for an expanded clone.

>-|14|TRBD2|TRBJ2-1|TRBV5-1
ASSLGFSGGINEQF
>-|14|-|TRBJ2-1|TRBV29-1
SVGKRQVSSYNEQF
>-|12|-|TRBJ2-1|TRBV2
ASSETGSYNGQF
>-|18|TRBD2|TRBJ2-3|TRBV10-3
AISDAWGLAGGELADTQY
>-|16|TRBD1|TRBJ2-4|TRBV6-2/TRBV6-3
ASHSDGTGQVYANIQY
>-|13|-|TRBJ2-3|TRBV7-3
ASSLRGEGRRTQY
>-|10|-|TRBJ2-3|TRBV27
ASSSFSDTQY
>-|15|-|TRBJ2-1|TRBV2
ASSESLGRDLYNEQF
>-|13|-|TRBJ1-2|TRBV9
ASSTTGTANYGYT
>-|12|-|TRBJ2-7|TRBV5-5
ASSSTTPTYEQY
>-|12|-|TRBJ2-7|TRBV3-1
ASTFGAGGYEQY
>few|15|TRBD2|TRBJ2-1|TRBV27
ASSHRLAGGLHNEQF
>-|13|-|TRBJ1-1|TRBV7-3
ASSLYGTRNTGAF
>-|12|-|TRBJ1-2|TRBV12-3/TRBV12-4
ATTGVGGKSGYT
>-|12|-|TRBJ1-2|TRBV11-1
TSSSTRRWSGYT
>few|13|-|TRBJ2-7|TRBV4-3
ASSQEARPFYEQY
>-|13|TRBD2|TRBJ2-3|TRBV7-2
ASSLQSSGADTQY
>-|13|-|TRBJ2-6|TRBV15
ATSREFEASSILT
>few|17|-|TRBJ2-3|TRBV11-2
ASSLVPGAEYAGTDTQY
>-|12|TRBD2|TRBJ2-1|TRBV6-4
ATTSGGTYNEQF
>few|11|-|TRBJ2-3|TRBV10-3
ASEDSPTDTQY
>-|14|TRBD1|TRBJ1-2|TRBV27
ASSLVGGARVHGYT
>once|14|TRBD2|TRBJ2-1|TRBV10-3
AISETGTRSRNEQF
>few|11|TRBD2|TRBJ2-5|TRBV3-1
ASSHTSDGTQY
>few|11|-|TRBJ2-5|TRBV10-3
AISSDSQETQY
>-|17|-|TRBJ2-6|TRBV7-2
ASSISHLRYYFGANVLT
>-|13|TRBD1|TRBJ2-7|TRBV5-1
ASSSPDRVSYEQD
>-|12|-|TRBJ1-2|TRBV12-3/TRBV12-4
ASSLFPGDYGYT
>-|13|-|TRBJ2-4|TRBV7-2
ASSPPQTGVKGQY
>-|14|-|TRBJ2-1|TRBV6-5
ASTRGGLSTYNEQF
>few|13|TRBD1|TRBJ1-1|TRBV4-1
ASCYRDRGQDEAF
>-|14|TRBD1|TRBJ1-6|TRBV5-4
ASSLTGEGYNSPLH
>-|12|TRBD1|TRBJ2-1|TRBV5-1
ASSLEGQADEQF
>-|11|-|TRBJ1-2|TRBV6-5
ASSWSANYGYT
>many|11|TRBD1|TRBJ2-1|TRBV7-2
ASRTGAYNEQF
>few|14|TRBD2|TRBJ2-1|TRBV24-1
ATSDPASGGYNEQF
>few|13|-|TRBJ2-3|TRBV5-5
ASNRFGSSTDTQY
>-|15|-|TRBJ1-5|TRBV6-2/TRBV6-3
ASSYRMLRQDNQPQH
>many|10|TRBD2|TRBJ2-7|TRBV29-1
STRTGGREQY
>-|15|-|TRBJ1-2|TRBV14
ASSPQPESDKAYGYT
>few|12|-|TRBJ1-1|TRBV6-2/TRBV6-3
ASSYMLSNTEAF
>-|15|TRBD2|TRBJ2-3|TRBV7-9
ASSLWAGGRSTDTQY
>-|12|-|TRBJ1-1|TRBV13
ASSSPKSGTEAF
>-|11|-|TRBJ2-5|TRBV7-2
ASSSGLLVTQY
>-|13|-|TRBJ1-2|TRBV4-2
ASSQDRGDSYGYT
>few|11|-|TRBJ2-1|TRBV11-2
ASGGAGYSEQF